The entry below describes one T cell receptor beta chain. This specimen belongs to a study of blood T cell repertoires in COVID-19. The repertoire was sequenced with immunoSEQ multiplex PCR; TCRdb's copy has only in-frame clones and lacks some. The sample contains hundreds of thousands of clones, roughly 84% of which appear only once. Germline V lookup: CDR1 WSHSY, CDR2 SAAADI. V lost 7 bases to trimming and J lost 5 bases; unmatched junction nucleotides: 10. This CDR3 is built from 14 residues. This receptor was identified in a middle-aged man with acute or convalescent COVID-19. Sequencing was performed on peripheral blood. The chain carries TRBV10-2 and TRBJ1-2; 7 positions match TRBD1. As DNA, the CDR3 is TGCGCCAGCACCCCGGCCGGGACAGCTTATGGCTACACCTTC. Residues: CASTPAGTAYGYTF.